Below, 27 T cell receptor beta chains from the same sample are listed, as sequenced in a study of Tregs in tolerant kidney transplant recipients. Generated by immunoSEQ multiplex PCR, the TCRdb table keeps only in-frame clones and is missing some. The sample carries roughly 250,000 clones, 65% to 85% recorded once. Sequences were obtained from CD4+ T cells from blood. Receptor source: a human donor in good health.

The gene calls are TRBV10-1 and TRBJ2-7; 14 nucleotides match TRBD2. This CDR3 has 15 amino acids. Germline V CDR1 and CDR2: WNHNN, SYGVQD (reference sequence). The V segment lost 7 bases and the J segment 0 bases; nucleotides outside the gene matches: 2. CDR3 sequence reads: CASNGTSGSSYEQYF. CDR3 in DNA: TGCGCCAGCAACGGGACTAGCGGGAGCTCCTACGAGCAGTACTTC.

The chain recombines TRBV19 with TRBJ2-3, with D perhaps TRBD1 or TRBD2 (5 bases each). Looked up from germline, CDR1 is LNHDA and CDR2 is SQIVND (reference sequence). Trimming took off 6 bases at V and 6 bases at J, with 19 bases between the two ends. The CDR3 runs 15 residues. The CDR3 here is CASRRSGLYGDTQYF. The CDR3 DNA sequence: TGTGCCAGTAGACGATCGGGGCTTTACGGGGATACGCAGTATTTT.

This sequence joins TRBV6-1 and TRBJ1-1; D unresolved. This CDR3 is built from 11 residues. The germline CDR1 and CDR2 sequences are MNHNS and SASEGT. V was shortened by 5 bases and J by 6 bases, with 7 bases between the two germline ends. In DNA form, the CDR3 reads TGTGCCAGCAGTTTGCCAGCTGAAGCTTTCTTT. Residues: CASSLPAEAFF.

This clone was seen more than once but under ten times. The chain carries TRBV19 and TRBJ1-1; TRBD1 is a possible D gene (5 bases). The ends were cut back, 5 bases at V and 1 base at J, with 11 bases in the middle. The V gene's germline CDR1 is LNHDA and CDR2 SQIVND (reference sequence). The CDR3 totals 14 residues. The CDR3 DNA reads TGTGCCAGTAGTCCGCAGACAGCGAACACTGAAGCTTTCTTT. Its protein is CASSPQTANTEAFF. Supplemented by reference TRBV19 and TRBJ1-1, the full variable domain reads DGGITQSPKYLFRKEGQNVTLSCEQNLNHDAMYWYRQDPGQGLRLIYYSQIVNDFQKGDIAEGYSVSREKKESFPLTVTSAQKNPTAFYLCASSPQTANTEAFFGQGTRLTVV.

The chain employs TRBV27 and TRBJ1-2, with 8 bases aligning to TRBD1. The CDR3 spans 15 residues. The V and J ends lost 3 bases and 3 bases, in that order; junction bases with no gene match: 6. Per the germline V gene, CDR1 is MNHEY and CDR2 is SMNVEV (reference sequence). The CDR3 sequence is CASSFTVTGDYGYTF. In DNA, the CDR3 is TGTGCCAGCAGTTTTACCGTGACAGGGGACTATGGCTACACCTTC.

The V and J genes are TRBV10-3 and TRBJ2-1; a weak D match, TRBD2 (5 bases). V gave up 0 bases and J gave up 5 bases, with 8 bases separating them. The length of the CDR3 is 14 residues. Looked up from germline, CDR1 is ENHRY and CDR2 is SYGVKD. The CDR3 bases are TGTGCCATCAGTGAGTCGACTATCAACAATGAGCAGTTCTTC. Amino acid sequence: CAISESTINNEQFF.

The genes are TRBV5-6 and TRBJ2-7; 9 bases align to TRBD1. CDR3 length: 15 amino acids. From germline, CDR1 is SGHDT and CDR2 YYEEEE. V gave up 4 bases and J gave up 5 bases; unmatched junction bases: 10. The CDR3 region is CASSLTGTGSHEQYF. The CDR3 DNA is TGTGCCAGCAGCCTCACCGGGACAGGGTCCCACGAGCAGTACTTC. The variable domain in full, with the rest retrieved from reference TRBV5-6 and TRBJ2-7, is DAGVTQSPTHLIKTRGQQVTLRCSPKSGHDTVSWYQQALGQGPQFIFQYYEEEERQRGNFPDRFSGHQFPNYSSELNVNALLLGDSALYLCASSLTGTGSHEQYFGPGTRLTVT.

This sequence joins TRBV4-1 and TRBJ2-1; the D gene is possibly TRBD2 (6 bases). The V gene lost 5 bases and the J gene lost 4 bases, with 12 bases spanning the gap. Looked up from germline, CDR1 is MGHRA and CDR2 is YSYEKL. There are 14 residues in the CDR3. The DNA for the CDR3 is TGCGCCAGCAGCACCCTAGCGCCTTACAATGAGCAGTTCTTC. Translation: CASSTLAPYNEQFF.

The chain uses TRBV6-6 and TRBJ1-2; 7 bases align to TRBD1. The germline V gene encodes CDR1 MNHNY and CDR2 SVGAGI (reference sequence). Trimming removed 2 bases from V and 6 bases from J; junction bases left unmatched: 0. The CDR3 sequence is 12 residues long. Here the CDR3 reads CASSYQGDGYTF. CDR3 sequence (DNA): TGTGCCAGCAGTTACCAGGGGGATGGCTACACCTTC.

The V and J genes are TRBV18 and TRBJ2-5, with 7 bases aligning to TRBD1. Germline V gene lookup returns CDR1 KGHSH and CDR2 LQKENI. Germline trimming cut 4 bases from V and 2 bases from J; bases unmatched to any gene: 4. This CDR3 has 14 amino acids. The CDR3 protein is CASSLRQGQETQYF. The DNA for the CDR3 is TGTGCCAGCTCACTCAGACAGGGTCAAGAGACCCAGTACTTC.

The V and J genes are TRBV19 and TRBJ2-2; TRBD2 might be the D (6 bases). The V gene lost 7 bases and the J gene lost 6 bases, with 12 bases spanning the gap. The CDR3 length is 13 residues. Per the germline V gene, CDR1 is LNHDA and CDR2 is SQIVND (reference sequence). The CDR3: CASTPRGSGELFF. The CDR3, as DNA: TGTGCCAGTACCCCGCGGGGCTCCGGGGAGCTGTTTTTT.

The chain couples TRBV10-3 to TRBJ1-1; no firm D call. The V gene lost 4 bases and the J gene lost 7 bases, with 7 bases spanning the gap. The CDR3 totals 11 residues. Per germline, CDR1 ENHRY and CDR2 SYGVKD. The CDR3 reads CAISGHLEAFF. The CDR3 DNA reads as TGTGCCATCAGTGGACACCTTGAAGCTTTCTTT.

The chain employs TRBV29-1 and TRBJ1-2; the D is unclear. Germline V gene lookup returns CDR1 SQVTM and CDR2 ANQGSEA. Trimming cost V 3 bases and J 2 bases, with 4 bases left between them. The CDR3 is 11 amino acids. CDR3 region: CSVDPNYGYTF. The CDR3 nucleotides read TGCAGCGTTGATCCCAACTATGGCTACACCTTC.

The rearrangement links TRBV19 to TRBJ1-2, with 9 bases lining up with TRBD1. CDR3 size: 15 residues. Germline CDR1 is LNHDA and CDR2 is SQIVND (reference sequence). V gave up 5 bases and J gave up 5 bases; unmatched junction bases: 9. The CDR3 protein is CASSSRDRASYGYTF. The CDR3 DNA follows: TGTGCCAGTAGTTCAAGGGACAGGGCATCTTATGGCTACACCTTC. The full variable domain, with the rest looked up from reference TRBV19 and TRBJ1-2, is DGGITQSPKYLFRKEGQNVTLSCEQNLNHDAMYWYRQDPGQGLRLIYYSQIVNDFQKGDIAEGYSVSREKKESFPLTVTSAQKNPTAFYLCASSSRDRASYGYTFGSGTRLTVV.

This sequence joins TRBV7-5 and TRBJ1-2; the table names TRBD1, a call not compared with the DNA. TRBV7-5 is an annotated pseudogene. CDR3 length equals 12 residues. CDR3 DNA sequence: TGTGTCAGAAGCTTAGGACAATATGGCTACACCTTC. This codes for CVRSLGQYGYTF.

This rearrangement joins TRBV6-1 to TRBJ2-7; 10 nucleotides agree with TRBD1. The junction had 7 bases not matched to a gene; V was cut back by 1 base and J by 4 bases. This CDR3 region has 16 residues. Germline V CDR1 and CDR2: MNHNS, SASEGT. For the CDR3, the DNA is TGTGCCAGCAGTGAAGAGGATGGGACAGGGGCGTACGAGCAGTACTTC. As protein: CASSEEDGTGAYEQYF.

The J gene is TRBJ2-5, the V gene TRBV2; 8 bases match TRBD2. The germline V gene encodes CDR1 SNHLY and CDR2 FYNNEI. V lost 3 bases and J lost 11; bases outside the gene matches: 14. The CDR3 sequence is 15 residues long. CDR3 sequence reads: CASSENGATGGEQYF. The CDR3 nucleotides are TGTGCCAGCAGTGAGAACGGGGCAACGGGAGGGGAGCAGTACTTC.

This chain links TRBV30 with TRBJ1-2; D unclear. The germline gives CDR1 GTSNPN, CDR2 SVGIG (reference sequence). The CDR3 loop spans 14 amino acids. Deletions cut 0 bases from V and 8 bases from J, with 16 bases between. CDR3 sequence: CAWSVREGFRGYTF. The CDR3 coding sequence is TGTGCCTGGAGTGTACGGGAGGGATTTCGGGGCTACACCTTC.

This clone was seen just once. The same CDR3 is also encoded by other DNA sequences in this sample. J is TRBJ2-6 and V is TRBV9; 7 bases line up with TRBD1. CDR3 length equals 17 residues. Per germline, CDR1 SGDLS and CDR2 YYNGEE. The V and J ends lost 3 bases and 0 bases, in that order; junction bases with no gene match: 6. For the CDR3, the DNA is TGTGCCAGCAGCGGCCAGGGGGTTCGCTCTGGGGCCAACGTCCTGACTTTC. This gives the protein CASSGQGVRSGANVLTF.

The CDR3 DNA reads TGTGCCAGCAAAGGGGGAGAAGGTCGCGAGCAGTACTTC. It yields the protein CASKGGEGREQYF. This sequence joins TRBV2 and TRBJ2-7; D is possibly TRBD1 (6 bases). Germline loops: CDR1 SNHLY, CDR2 FYNNEI. There are 13 residues in the CDR3. V was trimmed by 7 bases and J by 6 bases, leaving 16 bases between them.

The genes are TRBV5-1 and TRBJ2-5; perhaps TRBD2 as D (6 bases). V gave up 6 bases and J gave up 1 base, with 10 bases separating them. CDR1 is SGHRS, CDR2 YFSETQ, per germline. CDR3 size: 13 residues. CDR3 region: CASKEGSQETQYF. The CDR3 DNA is TGCGCCAGCAAGGAGGGTAGCCAAGAGACCCAGTACTTC.

The chain joins TRBV4-2 to TRBJ1-2, with a possible D match to TRBD1 (6 bases). Trimming shortened V by 0 bases and J by 5 bases, and 13 bases separated the two germline ends. Germline CDR1 and CDR2: LGHNA and YNFKEQ. CDR3 length: 15 residues. Here the CDR3 DNA reads TGTGCCAGCAGCCAAGATAGGGGGGAGGGGTATGGCTACACCTTC. Its translation is CASSQDRGEGYGYTF.

This sequence joins TRBV5-1 and TRBJ2-2, with a possible D match to TRBD1 (7 bases). V was pared by 3 bases and J by 7 bases, with 13 bases between. From germline, CDR1 is SGHRS and CDR2 YFSETQ. CDR3 length: 14 residues. CDR3 bases: TGCGCCAGCAGCTCCGGGACAGCGGGCGGGGAGCTGTTTTTT. Its translation: CASSSGTAGGELFF.

The chain couples TRBV5-4 to TRBJ2-7; TRBD2 matches at 7 bases. Germline values: CDR1 SGHNT, CDR2 YYREEE (reference sequence). V gave up 2 bases and J gave up 1 base; unmatched junction bases: 6. The CDR3 is 15 amino acids. The CDR3 here is CASSLRGGSSYEQYF. The CDR3 DNA follows: TGTGCCAGCAGCTTACGCGGGGGTTCTTCCTACGAGCAGTACTTC.

This chain connects TRBV13 to TRBJ1-1, with TRBD1 matching over 8 bases. The CDR3 totals 15 residues. Looked up from germline, CDR1 is PRHDT and CDR2 is FYEKMQ (reference sequence). The trim removed 0 bases at V and 5 bases at J, leaving 5 bases unmatched. Written as DNA, the CDR3 is TGTGCCAGCAGCTTAGGGGACAGGGAGAGGACTGAAGCTTTCTTT. Its protein product is CASSLGDRERTEAFF.

The table lists this clone with a count of one. The rearrangement joins TRBV18 to TRBJ1-4, with TRBD1 matching 8 bases. J gave up 6 bases and V 4 bases, and 7 bases lay outside the gene matches. The CDR3 contains 15 residues. Germline V gene data show CDR1 as KGHSH and CDR2 as LQKENI. CDR3: CASSQGTGRDEKLFF. CDR3 sequence (DNA): TGTGCCAGCTCACAAGGGACAGGACGGGATGAAAAACTGTTTTTT. Using reference TRBV18 and TRBJ1-4 for the parts outside the CDR3, the full variable domain is NAGVMQNPRHLVRRRGQEARLRCSPMKGHSHVYWYRQLPEEGLKFMVYLQKENIIDESGMPKERFSAEFPKEGPSILRIQQVVRGDSAAYFCASSQGTGRDEKLFFGSGTQLSVL.

The rearrangement joins TRBV7-8 to TRBJ1-2, with 7 positions matching TRBD1. J lost 5 bases, V lost 1 base, and 7 bases had no gene match. From germline, CDR1 is SGHVS and CDR2 FQNEAQ. The CDR3 has 15 amino acids. The CDR3 loop is CASSLVARGAYGYTF. The CDR3 region has the DNA TGTGCCAGCAGCTTAGTTGCCAGGGGGGCTTATGGCTACACCTTC. Filled out from reference TRBV7-8 and TRBJ1-2, the complete variable domain reads GAGVSQSPRYKVAKRGQDVALRCDPISGHVSLFWYQQALGQGPEFLTYFQNEAQLDKSGLPSDRFFAERPEGSVSTLKIQRTQQEDSAVYLCASSLVARGAYGYTFGSGTRLTVV.